This passage covers 27 T cell receptor beta chains from one sample sequenced in a study of human T cells and chemical hapten exposure. Sample time point: patch test 1, 2 weeks after DPC sensitization. Treatment defined: therapeutic diphenylcyclopropenone sensitization with weekly scalp DPC. TCRdb passed the RACE reads through MiXCR, listing each CDR3 protein once. The data show 84,000 or so distinct CDR3 sequences, about 10% seen once. The input for sequencing was whole blood, taken in connection with sensitization to the hapten diphenylcyclopropenone (DPC). The receptors originated from a middle-aged man with alopecia areata. Some clones in this sample may be carry-over from other donors' samples.

This clonotype was seen only a few times. This rearrangement joins TRBV29-1 to TRBJ1-2; perhaps TRBD1 as D (5 bases). Germline CDR1 reads SQVTM; CDR2 reads ANQGSEA. The ends were cut back, 0 bases at V and 5 bases at J, with 7 bases in the middle. The CDR3 is 12 residues long. CDR3 DNA sequence: TGCAGCGTTGAAGATCAGGGATATGGCTACACCTTC. Translated, it gives CSVEDQGYGYTF.

The V call is TRBV18, the J call TRBJ2-1, with D hard to call. The CDR3 has 16 amino acids. Germline CDR1 and CDR2: KGHSH and LQKENI. V gave up 0 bases and J gave up 1 base, with 10 bases separating them. The chain's CDR3 is CASSPPATRSYNEQFF. CDR3 sequence (DNA): TGTGCCAGCTCACCACCGGCTACCCGATCCTACAATGAGCAGTTCTTC. The full variable domain, completed using reference TRBV18 and TRBJ2-1, is NAGVMQNPRHLVRRRGQEARLRCSPMKGHSHVYWYRQLPEEGLKFMVYLQKENIIDESGMPKERFSAEFPKEGPSILRIQQVVRGDSAAYFCASSPPATRSYNEQFFGPGTRLTVL.

The CDR3 loop reads CASRAGSSYNSPLHF. The CDR3 bases are TGTGCCAGCAGGGCAGGGAGCTCCTATAATTCACCCCTCCACTTT. V is TRBV27 and J is TRBJ1-6; possible D gene TRBD1, 5 bases. Trimming left V 6 bases short and J 0 bases short, with 9 bases between. Germline values: CDR1 MNHEY, CDR2 SMNVEV (reference sequence). The CDR3 is 15 residues long.

V is TRBV19 and J is TRBJ2-5, with TRBD2 matching over 13 bases. The germline V gene has CDR1 LNHDA and CDR2 SQIVND (reference sequence). This CDR3 contains 15 residues. V shed 6 bases, J shed 4 bases, and the junction held 5 bases outside the gene matches. The chain's CDR3 is CASRWTSGSTETQYF. The DNA for the CDR3 is TGTGCCAGTAGATGGACTAGCGGGAGTACAGAGACCCAGTACTTC.

This clonotype occurred many times. The chain is built from TRBV6-5 and TRBJ2-5; maybe TRBD2 (5 bases). CDR1 is MNHEY and CDR2 is SVGAGI in the germline V gene. V was cut by 7 bases and J by 2 bases, with 11 bases left in between. The CDR3 has 13 residues. CDR3 bases: TGTGCCAGCACCGGACTCGAACAAGAGACCCAGTACTTC. It is translated as CASTGLEQETQYF.

The table lists this clonotype with many counts. This sequence joins TRBV2 and TRBJ1-4; D gene uncertain. Per germline, CDR1 SNHLY and CDR2 FYNNEI. Between the trimmed V and J ends, which lost 2 bases and 7 bases, there was a span of 11 bases. The CDR3 loop spans 14 amino acids. The CDR3 sequence is CASSESFEGEKLFF. CDR3 nucleotide sequence: TGTGCCAGCAGTGAATCGTTCGAGGGTGAAAAACTGTTTTTT.

This clonotype has only a few counts. The J gene is TRBJ1-2, the V gene TRBV6-2 or TRBV6-3; no firm D call. Germline V gives CDR1 MNHEY, CDR2 SVGEGT. The CDR3 covers 13 residues. Deletions cut 7 bases from V and 2 bases from J, with 11 bases between. The CDR3 reads CASNLGFNYGYTF. CDR3 bases: TGTGCCAGCAATTTGGGCTTCAACTATGGCTACACCTTC.

The chain uses TRBV10-3 and TRBJ2-2; D call uncertain. Trimming took off 2 bases at V and 3 bases at J, with 7 bases between the two ends. This CDR3 has 14 residues. Germline lookup yields CDR1 ENHRY and CDR2 SYGVKD. CDR3 residues: CAISERADTGELFF. The CDR3 coding sequence is TGTGCCATCAGTGAGCGGGCCGACACCGGGGAGCTGTTTTTT.

This clonotype has only a few counts. The rearrangement uses TRBV6-6 and TRBJ2-1; D may be TRBD1 or TRBD2 (7 bases each). Germline lookup yields CDR1 MNHNY and CDR2 SVGAGI (reference sequence). CDR3 size: 19 residues. Deletions cut 6 bases from V and 8 bases from J, with 32 bases between. The CDR3 sequence: CASSQTGRLGAGKVDEQFF. The CDR3 nucleotides are TGTGCCAGCAGCCAGACAGGGAGGCTAGGAGCGGGAAAGGTGGATGAGCAGTTCTTC.

This chain joins TRBV7-2 and TRBJ2-3; 12 bases agree with TRBD2. From germline, CDR1 is SGHTA and CDR2 FQGNSA. This CDR3 is built from 17 residues. Germline trimming cut 2 bases from V and 5 bases from J; bases unmatched to any gene: 8. CDR3 loop: CASSLSLTSGSRDTQYF. CDR3 DNA: TGTGCCAGCAGCTTATCCCTGACTAGCGGGAGCCGAGATACGCAGTATTTT.

This chain joins TRBV6-2 or TRBV6-3 and TRBJ2-2, with 11 bases aligning to TRBD1. Trimming removed 5 bases from V and 6 bases from J; junction bases left unmatched: 5. The CDR3 covers 15 residues. Per the germline V gene, CDR1 is MNHEY and CDR2 is SVGEGT. The CDR3 DNA sequence: TGTGCCAGCAGTGCCGAGGGACAGGGGGCCGGGGAGCTGTTTTTT. This sequence encodes CASSAEGQGAGELFF.

In its sample, this clonotype was seen a few times. The rearrangement uses TRBV27 and TRBJ2-5, with 8 bases fitting TRBD2. V gave up 5 bases and J gave up 5 bases; unmatched junction bases: 13. Germline V gene lookup returns CDR1 MNHEY and CDR2 SMNVEV (reference sequence). The CDR3 consists of 16 residues. CDR3 protein: CASSPPGWTSHETQYF. The DNA for the CDR3 is TGTGCCAGCAGTCCCCCCGGCTGGACTAGCCACGAGACCCAGTACTTC.

This clonotype was observed a handful of times. The gene calls are TRBV6-2 or TRBV6-3 and TRBJ1-4, with 7 bases aligning to TRBD1. The CDR3 has 15 residues. The junction had 3 bases not matched to a gene; V was cut back by 5 bases and J by 0 bases. CDR1 is MNHEY and CDR2 is SVGEGT in the germline V gene. The CDR3 reads CASSAGTATNEKLFF. In DNA form, the CDR3 reads TGTGCCAGCAGTGCGGGGACAGCAACTAATGAAAAACTGTTTTTT.

This clonotype was seen at least ten times. This chain links TRBV29-1 with TRBJ1-3; TRBD1 might be the D (6 bases). Trimming took off 4 bases at V and 6 bases at J, with 10 bases between the two ends. The CDR3 consists of 12 residues. The V gene's germline CDR1 is SQVTM and CDR2 ANQGSEA. CDR3 bases: TGCAGCGTTGCTGGGGGCGAAAACACCATATATTTT. Residues: CSVAGGENTIYF.

This clonotype was recorded many times. The rearrangement links TRBV5-1 to TRBJ1-4; TRBD1 matches at 7 bases. V gave up 0 bases and J gave up 8 bases; unmatched junction bases: 4. This CDR3 spans 14 amino acids. CDR1 is SGHRS and CDR2 is YFSETQ in the germline V gene. CDR3 sequence: CASSLGQGMEKLFF. The CDR3 coding sequence is TGCGCCAGCAGCTTGGGACAGGGTATGGAAAAACTGTTTTTT.

V usage is TRBV7-9 and J usage is TRBJ2-7; tentatively, D is TRBD1 (6 bases). Germline CDR1 is SEHNR and CDR2 is FQNEAQ (reference sequence). V lost 11 bases to trimming and J lost 0 bases, with 11 bases between them. CDR3 length: 12 residues. The CDR3 spells CAAGDTSYEQYF. DNA of the CDR3: TGTGCCGCTGGGGACACCTCCTACGAGCAGTACTTC. The full variable domain, completed using reference TRBV7-9 and TRBJ2-7, is DTGVSQNPRHKITKRGQNVTFRCDPISEHNRLYWYRQTLGQGPEFLTYFQNEAQLEKSRLLSDRFSAERPKGSFSTLEIQRTEQGDSAMYLCAAGDTSYEQYFGPGTRLTVT.

The table lists this clonotype with many counts. The rearrangement links TRBV10-3 to TRBJ1-5; D not resolved. Trimming left V 10 bases short and J 3 bases short, with 13 bases between. CDR3 length equals 13 residues. Germline CDR1 ENHRY, CDR2 SYGVKD. DNA of the CDR3: TGTGCCACCGGAGTGGAGTCCAATCAGCCCCAGCATTTT. As protein: CATGVESNQPQHF.

Comment on this clonotype: The germline gene is not matched at one end of the junction; a read error may be the cause. The chain recombines TRBV7-7 with TRBJ2-3, with D unresolved. This CDR3 spans 14 amino acids. CDR1 is SSHAT and CDR2 is FNYEAQ in the germline V gene (reference sequence). The CDR3 nucleotides read TGTGCTAGCAGCACCACACCTAGCACAGATACGCAGTATTTT. Amino acids: CASSTTPSTDTQYF. Filled out from reference TRBV7-7 and TRBJ2-3, the complete variable domain reads GAGVSQSPRYKVTKRGQDVTLRCDPISSHATLYWYQQALGQGPEFLTYFNYEAQPDKSGLPSDRFSAERPEGSISTLTIQRTEQRDSAMYRCASSTTPSTDTQYFGPGTRLTVL.

This clonotype turned up a few times. The J gene is TRBJ1-1, the V gene TRBV28, with D uncertain. In germline, CDR1 is MDHEN, CDR2 SYDVKM. The CDR3 extends over 13 amino acids. V lost 4 bases to trimming and J lost 7 bases, with 13 bases between them. Here the CDR3 DNA reads TGTGCCAGCAGTTCCCGGTACGGTTATGAAGCTTTCTTT. Encoded protein: CASSSRYGYEAFF.

This clonotype was seen at least ten times. CDR3 protein: CASSPRLAGAVDEQYF. The CDR3 DNA sequence: TGTGCCAGCAGTCCCCGACTAGCGGGAGCCGTCGACGAGCAGTACTTC. The chain employs TRBV27 and TRBJ2-7, with 12 bases aligning to TRBD2. This CDR3 comprises 16 residues. CDR1 and CDR2 from the germline V gene are MNHEY and SMNVEV (reference sequence). Trimming removed 5 bases from V and 5 bases from J; junction bases left unmatched: 10.

This clonotype was found many times. The CDR3 sequence is CASNSNAGNYGYTF. The CDR3 DNA follows: TGTGCCAGTAACTCGAACGCAGGGAACTATGGCTACACCTTC. The chain links TRBV19 to TRBJ1-2, with D possibly matching TRBD1 (5 bases). V shed 7 bases and J shed 2 bases, with 14 bases lying between them. Germline V lookup: CDR1 LNHDA, CDR2 SQIVND (reference sequence). There are 14 residues in the CDR3. The variable domain in full, completed from reference TRBV19 and TRBJ1-2, reads DGGITQSPKYLFRKEGQNVTLSCEQNLNHDAMYWYRQDPGQGLRLIYYSQIVNDFQKGDIAEGYSVSREKKESFPLTVTSAQKNPTAFYLCASNSNAGNYGYTFGSGTRLTVV.

This sequence joins TRBV6-5 and TRBJ1-3; D remains unclear. CDR1 MNHEY and CDR2 SVGAGI come from the germline V gene. Trimming pared 6 bases from V and 0 bases from J, leaving 12 bases between. The CDR3 spans 15 residues. The chain's CDR3 is CASRRTGDSGNTIYF. For the CDR3, the DNA is TGTGCCAGCAGACGGACCGGAGACTCTGGAAACACCATATATTTT.

This clonotype was detected many times. This chain joins TRBV11-2 and TRBJ1-6, with 7 bases matching TRBD1. CDR1 is SGHAT, CDR2 FQNNGV, per germline. This CDR3 comprises 12 residues. V shed 6 bases, J shed 13 bases, and the junction held 6 bases outside the gene matches. The CDR3 DNA is TGTGCCAGCAGTTATCCGGGACAGCCCCTCCACTTT. It yields the protein CASSYPGQPLHF.

The CDR3 reads CASSSPSGGGKTDTQYF. The CDR3 nucleotides are TGTGCCAGCAGTTCCCCCTCGGGTGGAGGGAAGACAGATACGCAGTATTTT. This chain connects TRBV12-3 or TRBV12-4 to TRBJ2-3; tentatively, D is TRBD2 (6 bases). The CDR3 is made up of 17 amino acids. V was shortened by 4 bases and J by 3 bases, with 20 bases between the two germline ends.

The gene calls are TRBV6-2 or TRBV6-3 and TRBJ1-1; D possibly corresponds to TRBD1 (5 bases). The germline CDR1 and CDR2 sequences are MNHEY and SVGEGT. CDR3 length equals 11 residues. V lost 10 bases and J lost 5, with 11 bases in between. CDR3 region: CATGYATEAFF. The CDR3 DNA is TGTGCCACAGGGTATGCAACTGAAGCTTTCTTT.

This clonotype was observed a few times. The V and J genes are TRBV10-3 and TRBJ2-7; D uncertain. V lost 2 bases and J 6 bases, leaving 11 bases between the germline ends. Germline V CDR1 and CDR2: ENHRY, SYGVKD. CDR3 length: 13 residues. The CDR3, as DNA: TGTGCCATCAGTGAGCTTGAACGTGGCGAGCAGTACGTC. Amino acids: CAISELERGEQYV.

This chain uses TRBV2 with TRBJ2-3, with TRBD2 matching 8 bases. This CDR3 comprises 15 residues. The ends lost 7 bases at V and 2 bases at J; junction bases unmatched: 8. Germline CDR1 SNHLY, CDR2 FYNNEI. CDR3 loop: CASKETGLATDTQYF. In DNA, the CDR3 is TGTGCCAGCAAAGAAACCGGACTAGCCACAGATACGCAGTATTTT.